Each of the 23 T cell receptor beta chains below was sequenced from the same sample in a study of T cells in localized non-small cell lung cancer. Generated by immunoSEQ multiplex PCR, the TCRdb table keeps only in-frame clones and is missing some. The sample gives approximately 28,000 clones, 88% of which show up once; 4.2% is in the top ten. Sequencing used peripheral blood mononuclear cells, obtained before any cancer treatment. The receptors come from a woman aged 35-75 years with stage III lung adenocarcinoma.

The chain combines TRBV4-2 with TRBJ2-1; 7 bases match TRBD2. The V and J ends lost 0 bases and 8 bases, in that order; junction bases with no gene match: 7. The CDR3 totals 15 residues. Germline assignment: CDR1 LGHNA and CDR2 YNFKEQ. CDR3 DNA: TGTGCCAGCAGCCAAGAGGAGGGAGGGGCGGATGAGCAGTTCTTC. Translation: CASSQEEGGADEQFF.

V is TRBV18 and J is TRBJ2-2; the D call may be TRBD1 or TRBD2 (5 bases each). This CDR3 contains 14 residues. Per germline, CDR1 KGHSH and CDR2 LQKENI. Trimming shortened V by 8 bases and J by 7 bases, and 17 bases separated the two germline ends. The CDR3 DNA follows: TGTGCCAGCCGTGAGTCGAGAGGGGTCGGGGAGCTGTTTTTT. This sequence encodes CASRESRGVGELFF. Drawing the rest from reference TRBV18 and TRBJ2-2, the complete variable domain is NAGVMQNPRHLVRRRGQEARLRCSPMKGHSHVYWYRQLPEEGLKFMVYLQKENIIDESGMPKERFSAEFPKEGPSILRIQQVVRGDSAAYFCASRESRGVGELFFGEGSRLTVL.

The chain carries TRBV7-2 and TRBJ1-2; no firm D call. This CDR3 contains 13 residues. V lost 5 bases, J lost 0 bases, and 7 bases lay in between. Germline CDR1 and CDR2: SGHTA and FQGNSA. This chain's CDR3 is CASSLSANYGYTF. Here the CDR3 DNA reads TGTGCCAGCAGCCTCAGCGCTAACTATGGCTACACCTTC.

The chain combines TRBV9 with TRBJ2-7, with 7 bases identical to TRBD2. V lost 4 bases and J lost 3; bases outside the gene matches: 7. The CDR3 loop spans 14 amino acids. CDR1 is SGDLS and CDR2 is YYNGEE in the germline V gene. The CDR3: CASSPRDYHYEQYF. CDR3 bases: TGTGCCAGCAGCCCCCGGGACTACCACTACGAGCAGTACTTC.

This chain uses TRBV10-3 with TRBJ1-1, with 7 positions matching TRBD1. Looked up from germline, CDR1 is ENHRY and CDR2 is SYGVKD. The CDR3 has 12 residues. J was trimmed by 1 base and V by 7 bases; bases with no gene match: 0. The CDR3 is CAIKGANTEAFF. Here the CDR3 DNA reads TGTGCCATCAAGGGGGCGAACACTGAAGCTTTCTTT.

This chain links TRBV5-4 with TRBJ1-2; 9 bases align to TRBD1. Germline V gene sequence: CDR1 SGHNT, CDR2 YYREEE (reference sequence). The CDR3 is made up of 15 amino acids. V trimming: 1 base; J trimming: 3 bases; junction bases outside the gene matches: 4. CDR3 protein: CASSLRRTGDYGYTF. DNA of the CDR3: TGTGCCAGCAGCTTGCGAAGGACAGGGGACTATGGCTACACCTTC. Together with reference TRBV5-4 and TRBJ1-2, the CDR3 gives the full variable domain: ETGVTQSPTHLIKTRGQQVTLRCSSQSGHNTVSWYQQALGQGPQFIFQYYREEENGRGNFPPRFSGLQFPNYSSELNVNALELDDSALYLCASSLRRTGDYGYTFGSGTRLTVV.

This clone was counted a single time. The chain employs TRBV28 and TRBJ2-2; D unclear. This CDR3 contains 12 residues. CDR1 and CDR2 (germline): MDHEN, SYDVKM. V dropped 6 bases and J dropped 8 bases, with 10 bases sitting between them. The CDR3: CASSPRSGELFF. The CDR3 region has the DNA TGTGCCAGCAGCCCTCGTAGTGGGGAGCTGTTTTTT.

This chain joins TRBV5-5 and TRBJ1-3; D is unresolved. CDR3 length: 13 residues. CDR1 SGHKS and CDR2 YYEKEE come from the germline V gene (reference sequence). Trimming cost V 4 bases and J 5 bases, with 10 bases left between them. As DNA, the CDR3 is TGTGCCAGCAGCCCCCGGGGTAGAAACACCATATATTTT. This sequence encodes CASSPRGRNTIYF.

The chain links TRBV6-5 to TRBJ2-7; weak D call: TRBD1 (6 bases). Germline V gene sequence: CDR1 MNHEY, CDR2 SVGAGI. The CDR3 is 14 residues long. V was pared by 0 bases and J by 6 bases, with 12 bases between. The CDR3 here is CASSYSSNRAEQYF. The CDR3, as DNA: TGTGCCAGCAGTTACTCGAGTAACAGGGCCGAGCAGTACTTC.

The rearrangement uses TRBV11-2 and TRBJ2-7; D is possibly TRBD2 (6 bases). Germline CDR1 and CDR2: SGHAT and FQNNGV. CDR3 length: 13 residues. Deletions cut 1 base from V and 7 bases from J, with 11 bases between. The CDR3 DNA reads TGTGCCAGCAGCTTAGGGGCCGGGAGAGAGCAGTACTTC. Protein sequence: CASSLGAGREQYF.

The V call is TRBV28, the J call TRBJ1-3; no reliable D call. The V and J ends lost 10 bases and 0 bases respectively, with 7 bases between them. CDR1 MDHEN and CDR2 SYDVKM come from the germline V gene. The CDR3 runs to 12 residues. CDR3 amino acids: CATGSSGNTIYF. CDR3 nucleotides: TGTGCCACGGGTAGCTCTGGAAACACCATATATTTT.

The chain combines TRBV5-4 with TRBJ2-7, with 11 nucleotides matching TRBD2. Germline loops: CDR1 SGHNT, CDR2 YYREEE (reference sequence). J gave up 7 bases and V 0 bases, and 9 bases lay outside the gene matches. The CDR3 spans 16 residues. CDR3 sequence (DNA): TGTGCCAGCAGCTTGGTCGGGGTAGCGGGAGGGAGGGAGCAGTACTTC. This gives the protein CASSLVGVAGGREQYF. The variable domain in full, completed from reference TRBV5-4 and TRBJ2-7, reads ETGVTQSPTHLIKTRGQQVTLRCSSQSGHNTVSWYQQALGQGPQFIFQYYREEENGRGNFPPRFSGLQFPNYSSELNVNALELDDSALYLCASSLVGVAGGREQYFGPGTRLTVT.

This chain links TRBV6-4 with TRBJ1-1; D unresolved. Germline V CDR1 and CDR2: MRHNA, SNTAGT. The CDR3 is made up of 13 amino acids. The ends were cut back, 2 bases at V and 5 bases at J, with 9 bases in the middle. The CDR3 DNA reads TGTGCCAGCAGTGACACCGTACAGACTGAAGCTTTCTTT. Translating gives CASSDTVQTEAFF.

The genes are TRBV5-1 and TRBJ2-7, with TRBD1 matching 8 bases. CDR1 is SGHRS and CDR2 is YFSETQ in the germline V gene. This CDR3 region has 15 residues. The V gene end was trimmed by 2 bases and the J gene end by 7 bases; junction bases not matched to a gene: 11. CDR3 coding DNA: TGCGCCAGCAGCTTTTCCCCCCAGGGGGCTTGGGAGCAGTACTTC. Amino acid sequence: CASSFSPQGAWEQYF. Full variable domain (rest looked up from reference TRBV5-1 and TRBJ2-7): KAGVTQTPRYLIKTRGQQVTLSCSPISGHRSVSWYQQTPGQGLQFLFEYFSETQRNKGNFPGRFSGRQFSNSRSEMNVSTLELGDSALYLCASSFSPQGAWEQYFGPGTRLTVT.

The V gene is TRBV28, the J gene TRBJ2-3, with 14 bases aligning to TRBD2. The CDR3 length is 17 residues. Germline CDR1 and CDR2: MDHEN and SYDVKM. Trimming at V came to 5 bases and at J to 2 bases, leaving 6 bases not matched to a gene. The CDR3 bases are TGTGCCAGCAGTCCGGGACTAGCGGGGGCTTACACAGATACGCAGTATTTT. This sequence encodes CASSPGLAGAYTDTQYF.

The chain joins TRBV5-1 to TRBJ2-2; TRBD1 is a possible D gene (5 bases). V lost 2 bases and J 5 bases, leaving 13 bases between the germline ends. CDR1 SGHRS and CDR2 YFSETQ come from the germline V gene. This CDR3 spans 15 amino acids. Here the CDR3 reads CASSLLRTQTGELFF. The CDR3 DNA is TGCGCCAGCAGCTTATTAAGGACACAAACCGGGGAGCTGTTTTTT.

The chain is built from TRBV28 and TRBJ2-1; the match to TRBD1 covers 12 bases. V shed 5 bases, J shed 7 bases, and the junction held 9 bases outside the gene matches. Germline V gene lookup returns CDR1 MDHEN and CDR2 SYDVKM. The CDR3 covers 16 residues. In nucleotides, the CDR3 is TGTGCCAGCAGTCCTACCGGGACAGGGGGCTTGAATGAGCAGTTCTTC. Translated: CASSPTGTGGLNEQFF.

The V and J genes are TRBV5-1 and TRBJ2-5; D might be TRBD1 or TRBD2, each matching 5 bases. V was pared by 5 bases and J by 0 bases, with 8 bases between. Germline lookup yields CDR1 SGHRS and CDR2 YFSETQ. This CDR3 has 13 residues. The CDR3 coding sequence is TGCGCCAGCAGATGGGACCACCAAGAGACCCAGTACTTC. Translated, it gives CASRWDHQETQYF.

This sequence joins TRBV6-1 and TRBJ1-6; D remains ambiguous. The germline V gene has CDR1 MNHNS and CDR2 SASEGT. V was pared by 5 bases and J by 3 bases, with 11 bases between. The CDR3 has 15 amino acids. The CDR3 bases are TGTGCCAGCAGTCTGTCTACGGGCTATAATTCACCCCTCCACTTT. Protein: CASSLSTGYNSPLHF.

CDR3 amino acids: CSAPSGQGYTF. Here the CDR3 DNA reads TGCAGTGCCCCGTCCGGACAGGGCTACACCTTC. V usage is TRBV20-1 and J usage is TRBJ1-2; D is possibly TRBD1 (6 bases). V shed 6 bases and J shed 8 bases, with 13 bases lying between them. The CDR3 has 11 amino acids. The V gene's germline CDR1 is DFQATT and CDR2 SNEGSKA (reference sequence).

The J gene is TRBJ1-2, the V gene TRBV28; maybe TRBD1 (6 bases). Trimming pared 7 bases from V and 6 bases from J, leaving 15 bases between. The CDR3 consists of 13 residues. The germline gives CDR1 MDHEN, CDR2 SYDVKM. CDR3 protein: CASTDGQRHGYTF. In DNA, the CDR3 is TGTGCCAGCACCGATGGACAGCGACATGGCTACACCTTC.

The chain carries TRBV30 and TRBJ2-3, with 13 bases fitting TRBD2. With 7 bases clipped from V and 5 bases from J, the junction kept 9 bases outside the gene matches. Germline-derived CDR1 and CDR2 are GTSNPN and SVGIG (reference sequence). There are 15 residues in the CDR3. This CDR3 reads CASRLAGGRVDTQYF. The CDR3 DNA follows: TGTGCCTCCAGACTAGCGGGAGGCCGTGTAGATACGCAGTATTTT.

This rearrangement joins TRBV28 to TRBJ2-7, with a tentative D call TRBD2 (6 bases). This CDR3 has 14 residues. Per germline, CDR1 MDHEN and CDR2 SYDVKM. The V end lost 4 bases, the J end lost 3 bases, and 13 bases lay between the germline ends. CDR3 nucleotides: TGTGCCAGCAGTTCTAGGGACTTAGGCTACGAGCAGTACTTC. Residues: CASSSRDLGYEQYF.